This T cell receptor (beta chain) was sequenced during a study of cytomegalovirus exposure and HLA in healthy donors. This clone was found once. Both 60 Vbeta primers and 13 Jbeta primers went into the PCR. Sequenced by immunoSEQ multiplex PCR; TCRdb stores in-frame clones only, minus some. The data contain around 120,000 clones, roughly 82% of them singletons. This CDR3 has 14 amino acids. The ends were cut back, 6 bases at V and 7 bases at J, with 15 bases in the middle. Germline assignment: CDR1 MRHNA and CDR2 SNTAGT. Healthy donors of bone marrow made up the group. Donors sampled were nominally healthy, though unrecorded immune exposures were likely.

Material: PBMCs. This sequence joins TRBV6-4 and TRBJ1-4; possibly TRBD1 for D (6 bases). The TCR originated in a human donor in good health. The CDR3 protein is CASSKGGAGEKLFF. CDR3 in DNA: TGTGCCAGCAGCAAAGGGGGGGCCGGTGAAAAACTGTTTTTT.